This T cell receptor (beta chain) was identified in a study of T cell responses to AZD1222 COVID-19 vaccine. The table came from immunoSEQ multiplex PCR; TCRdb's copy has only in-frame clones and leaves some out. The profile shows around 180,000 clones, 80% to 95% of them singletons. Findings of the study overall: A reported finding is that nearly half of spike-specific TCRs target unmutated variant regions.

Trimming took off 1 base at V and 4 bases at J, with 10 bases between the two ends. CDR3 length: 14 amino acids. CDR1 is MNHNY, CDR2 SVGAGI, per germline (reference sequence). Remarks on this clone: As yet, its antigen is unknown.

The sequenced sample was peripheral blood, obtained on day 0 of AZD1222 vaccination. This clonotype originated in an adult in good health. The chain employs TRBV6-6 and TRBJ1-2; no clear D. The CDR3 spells CASSYLKVSYGYTF. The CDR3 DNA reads TGTGCCAGCAGTTACTTGAAGGTTAGCTATGGCTACACCTTC.